The 26 T cell receptor beta chains reported below all come from one sample, sequenced in a study of blood T cells in healthy people across ages (dated by TCRdb to between 2014 and 2017). The library relied on 5' RACE. For sequencing, an Illumina HiSeq 2500 was employed. A second roughly 6 to 12 cycle PCR used a sample-barcoded 5' primer and a J-beta primer mix. Through fastp at Q25 and MiXCR, TCRdb rebuilt clones from the public reads, retaining in-frame beta chains. Entries that share a CDR3 protein sequence are merged under the most common genes and DNA. Present in this sample are more than 900,000 distinct CDR3 sequences, under 35% of which were seen just once. The ten largest clones take up 10% of the sample. This same sample was also taken into another study, of T cells of mothers and their children.

Sequencing was done on a sample of blood. All receptors come from a woman in her 40s in good health.

The chain uses TRBV4-1 and TRBJ2-2, with TRBD1 matching over 7 bases. Germline values: CDR1 MGHRA, CDR2 YSYEKL. The V and J ends lost 3 bases and 0 bases, in that order; junction bases with no gene match: 4. CDR3 length equals 16 residues. As DNA, the CDR3 is TGCGCCAGCAGCCAGAGGACAGGCGCGAACACCGGGGAGCTGTTTTTT. Protein sequence: CASSQRTGANTGELFF.

As concerns this clonotype: A much bigger clone sits one base away, suggesting this may be a read error. The V call is TRBV6-5, the J call TRBJ2-1; TRBD1 matches at 7 bases. From germline, CDR1 is MNHEY and CDR2 SVGAGI. The CDR3 sequence is 17 residues long. Trimming at V came to 0 bases and at J to 3 bases, leaving 8 bases not matched to a gene. The chain's CDR3 is CASSYSYPQGIYNEQFF. The CDR3 DNA reads TGTGCCAGCAGTTACTCCTACCCACAGGGGATCTACAATGAGCAGTTCTTC.

The V call is TRBV30, the J call TRBJ2-1; maybe TRBD2 (6 bases). Between the trimmed V and J ends, which lost 0 bases and 6 bases, there was a span of 9 bases. CDR1 and CDR2 (germline): GTSNPN, SVGIG (reference sequence). This CDR3 comprises 13 residues. CDR3 sequence: CAWSVIAANEQFF. The CDR3 DNA reads as TGTGCCTGGAGTGTAATAGCGGCCAATGAGCAGTTCTTC.

This rearrangement joins TRBV4-1 to TRBJ2-2; 9 bases match TRBD1. CDR1 is MGHRA, CDR2 YSYEKL, per germline. CDR3 length: 16 amino acids. Trimming removed 6 bases from V and 6 bases from J; junction bases left unmatched: 11. CDR3 DNA: TGCGCCAGCAGAAAACCGGGACAGGGACGGCCCGGGGAGCTGTTTTTT. Translating gives CASRKPGQGRPGELFF.

This chain uses TRBV6-5 with TRBJ1-6, with D maybe TRBD1 (5 bases). The V gene lost 1 base and the J gene lost 7 bases, with 5 bases spanning the gap. CDR1 MNHEY and CDR2 SVGAGI come from the germline V gene. The CDR3 is 13 residues long. The CDR3 nucleotides read TGTGCCAGCAGTTACTACAGGAATTCACCCCTCCACTTT. Translating it yields CASSYYRNSPLHF.

This clonotype was counted between two and nine times. The V gene is TRBV7-2, the J gene TRBJ2-7; TRBD2 matches at 15 bases. Germline lookup yields CDR1 SGHTA and CDR2 FQGNSA. The length of the CDR3 is 18 residues. J gave up 1 base and V 5 bases, and 9 bases lay outside the gene matches. CDR3 protein: CASSRRFGTSGGSYEQYF. The CDR3 DNA sequence: TGTGCCAGCAGCAGGAGGTTCGGGACTAGCGGGGGGTCCTACGAGCAGTACTTC. The complete variable domain, with remaining parts taken from reference TRBV7-2 and TRBJ2-7, reads GAGVSQSPSNKVTEKGKDVELRCDPISGHTALYWYRQSLGQGLEFLIYFQGNSAPDKSGLPSDRFSAERTGGSVSTLTIQRTQQEDSAVYLCASSRRFGTSGGSYEQYFGPGTRLTVT.

This clonotype was recorded a few times. The genes are TRBV18 and TRBJ2-1, with a possible D match to TRBD1 (6 bases). The length of the CDR3 is 15 residues. Per the germline V gene, CDR1 is KGHSH and CDR2 is LQKENI. V lost 3 bases to trimming and J lost 7 bases, with 16 bases between them. CDR3: CASSPGQFGKNEQFF. In DNA, the CDR3 is TGTGCCAGCTCACCCGGACAGTTCGGGAAAAATGAGCAGTTCTTC.

This clonotype was seen more than once but under ten times. V gene TRBV5-6 combines with J gene TRBJ1-6, with 9 bases aligning to TRBD1. With 1 base clipped from V and 9 bases from J, the junction kept 8 bases outside the gene matches. In germline, CDR1 is SGHDT, CDR2 YYEEEE. The CDR3 has 16 residues. CDR3 in amino acids: CASSLPTGGDGSPLHF. In DNA form, the CDR3 reads TGTGCCAGCAGCTTGCCCACAGGGGGCGACGGTTCACCCCTCCACTTT. Combining the CDR3 with reference TRBV5-6 and TRBJ1-6 gives the whole variable domain DAGVTQSPTHLIKTRGQQVTLRCSPKSGHDTVSWYQQALGQGPQFIFQYYEEEERQRGNFPDRFSGHQFPNYSSELNVNALLLGDSALYLCASSLPTGGDGSPLHFGNGTRLTVT.

V and J are TRBV20-1 and TRBJ1-2; D unclear. The CDR3 spans 14 residues. V was cut by 0 bases and J by 3 bases, with 11 bases left in between. Germline V gene sequence: CDR1 DFQATT, CDR2 SNEGSKA (reference sequence). This chain's CDR3 is CSARDAGRDYGYTF. Here the CDR3 DNA reads TGCAGTGCTAGAGACGCGGGCCGCGACTATGGCTACACCTTC.

In this sample, this clonotype turned up a few times. This chain connects TRBV20-1 to TRBJ2-3; 8 nucleotides agree with TRBD2. The CDR3 runs to 16 residues. Germline V gene sequence: CDR1 DFQATT, CDR2 SNEGSKA (reference sequence). After removal of 5 bases from V and 1 base from J, the junction contained 11 bases not matched to a gene. The CDR3 is CSAFHERGSGTDTQYF. CDR3 nucleotide sequence: TGCAGTGCTTTCCATGAGCGGGGGTCGGGCACAGATACGCAGTATTTT.

This clonotype was recorded many times. This rearrangement joins TRBV29-1 to TRBJ2-7; 7 positions agree with TRBD1. The CDR3 consists of 15 residues. J lost 0 bases, V lost 6 bases, and 11 bases had no gene match. In germline, CDR1 is SQVTM, CDR2 ANQGSEA. The CDR3 DNA follows: TGCAGCGTGAAGGGGGACAGCTTTATCTCCTACGAGCAGTACTTC. Translation: CSVKGDSFISYEQYF.

This clonotype was recorded many times. The chain joins TRBV20-1 to TRBJ1-2; D possibly corresponds to TRBD1 (5 bases). The V end lost 7 bases, the J end lost 3 bases, and 15 bases lay between the germline ends. The CDR3 totals 13 residues. CDR1 is DFQATT and CDR2 is SNEGSKA in the germline V gene (reference sequence). DNA for the CDR3: TGCAGTGTCCAAGAGGGGAGAGACTATGGCTACACCTTC. Translating gives CSVQEGRDYGYTF.

This clonotype was picked up a small number of times. The chain uses TRBV28 and TRBJ1-6, with D hard to call. Trimming left V 11 bases short and J 15 bases short, with 23 bases between. This CDR3 is built from 13 residues. Germline loops: CDR1 MDHEN, CDR2 SYDVKM. The CDR3: CAAVREIRGSLHF. In nucleotides, the CDR3 is TGTGCCGCAGTTCGGGAAATCAGAGGGAGCCTCCACTTT.

The chain is built from TRBV6-5 and TRBJ2-1, with D uncertain. V dropped 6 bases and J dropped 8 bases, with 11 bases sitting between them. This CDR3 comprises 12 residues. The V gene's germline CDR1 is MNHEY and CDR2 SVGAGI. The CDR3 DNA follows: TGTGCCAGCAGAAACACCCCGTATGAGCAGTTCTTC. Residues: CASRNTPYEQFF.

The chain employs TRBV28 and TRBJ1-1, with D unresolved. The CDR3 loop spans 13 amino acids. CDR1 and CDR2 from the germline V gene are MDHEN and SYDVKM. Trimming took off 8 bases at V and 0 bases at J, with 10 bases between the two ends. In DNA form, the CDR3 reads TGTGCCAGCCGCTCATCCGTGAACACTGAAGCTTTCTTT. Translating gives CASRSSVNTEAFF.

V is TRBV11-2 and J is TRBJ1-3; 9 bases agree with TRBD1. Germline lookup yields CDR1 SGHAT and CDR2 FQNNGV. With 5 bases clipped from V and 8 bases from J, the junction kept 7 bases outside the gene matches. CDR3 length: 14 residues. In DNA, the CDR3 is TGTGCCAGCAGCCCCTCGGACAGGGGTTACACCATATATTTT. It codes for CASSPSDRGYTIYF.

In its sample, this clonotype was seen many times. The chain has TRBV7-2 and TRBJ2-5; no reliable D call. The J call is doubtful: the DNA matches TRBJ2-7 better. CDR1 SGHTA and CDR2 FQGNSA come from the germline V gene. The CDR3 consists of 12 residues. CDR3 sequence (DNA): TGTGCCAGCAGCGGATACTTGAGCGAGCAGTACTTC. Its translation: CASSGYLSEQYF.

This clonotype appeared a few times. The chain links TRBV5-4 to TRBJ1-2, with 8 bases that match TRBD1. The CDR3 has 14 residues. Trimming removed 0 bases from V and 8 bases from J; junction bases left unmatched: 6. Germline-derived CDR1 and CDR2 are SGHNT and YYREEE (reference sequence). The CDR3 spells CASSLAGRGQGYTF. DNA for the CDR3: TGTGCCAGCAGCTTGGCCGGCAGGGGGCAAGGCTACACCTTC.

This clonotype was picked up many times. This chain joins TRBV5-1 and TRBJ1-5; D unclear. Germline CDR1 reads SGHRS; CDR2 reads YFSETQ. The V and J ends lost 1 base and 7 bases respectively, with 9 bases between them. The CDR3 has 13 residues. The CDR3 is CASSLLGSQPQHF. In DNA form, the CDR3 reads TGCGCCAGCAGCTTGCTAGGATCCCAGCCCCAGCATTTT.

The genes are TRBV20-1 and TRBJ2-7, with D perhaps TRBD1 or TRBD2 (6 bases each). Trimming removed 3 bases from V and 7 bases from J, with 28 bases in between. CDR1 is DFQATT and CDR2 is SNEGSKA in the germline V gene (reference sequence). The CDR3 has 17 residues. The CDR3, as DNA: TGCAGTGCTAGCTTCACAGGGAGGTGGGGTACCTACAATGAGCAGTACTTC. This gives the protein CSASFTGRWGTYNEQYF.

The J gene is TRBJ2-3, the V gene TRBV5-1, with 9 bases that match TRBD1. Germline trimming cut 2 bases from V and 0 bases from J; bases unmatched to any gene: 4. The germline gives CDR1 SGHRS, CDR2 YFSETQ. CDR3 size: 16 residues. Here the CDR3 reads CASSLTGTGSTDTQYF. CDR3 nucleotides: TGCGCCAGCAGCTTAACCGGGACAGGGAGCACAGATACGCAGTATTTT.

This sequence joins TRBV20-1 and TRBJ1-4; D possibly corresponds to TRBD1 (6 bases). Germline CDR1 is DFQATT and CDR2 is SNEGSKA (reference sequence). Deletions cut 3 bases from V and 8 bases from J, with 16 bases between. This CDR3 region has 14 residues. CDR3 sequence: CSASPTGETEKLFF. In DNA form, the CDR3 reads TGCAGTGCTAGCCCGACAGGTGAAACCGAAAAACTGTTTTTT.

This clonotype was picked up many times. The chain carries TRBV9 and TRBJ2-7, with TRBD1 matching 9 bases. The trim removed 3 bases at V and 5 bases at J, leaving 27 bases unmatched. Germline CDR1 SGDLS, CDR2 YYNGEE. This CDR3 region has 21 residues. The CDR3 protein is CASSADTTYGVQGASINEQYF. The CDR3 coding sequence is TGTGCCAGCAGCGCCGATACGACGTACGGGGTACAGGGGGCGTCGATCAACGAGCAGTACTTC.

The table lists this clonotype with many counts. This chain connects TRBV6-2 or TRBV6-3 to TRBJ2-7; 7 bases match TRBD1. Germline trimming cut 8 bases from V and 1 base from J; bases unmatched to any gene: 8. The germline gives CDR1 MNHEY, CDR2 SVGEGT. The CDR3 is 14 residues long. This CDR3 reads CASRDRSLSYEQYF. The CDR3 DNA is TGTGCCAGCCGGGACAGATCTCTTTCCTACGAGCAGTACTTC.

V usage is TRBV7-9 and J usage is TRBJ2-5, with 8 bases aligning to TRBD1. This CDR3 spans 15 amino acids. Germline CDR1 is SEHNR and CDR2 is FQNEAQ (reference sequence). V trimming: 4 bases; J trimming: 5 bases; junction bases outside the gene matches: 9. CDR3 bases: TGTGCCAGCAGCTCAGGACAGGGCCTCCCCGAGACCCAGTACTTC. Translating it yields CASSSGQGLPETQYF.

The rearrangement uses TRBV7-6 and TRBJ2-4; D might be TRBD1 (5 bases). Near its end, the DNA agrees better with TRBJ2-7, so the J call may be wrong. This CDR3 has 14 amino acids. CDR1 and CDR2 from the germline V gene are SGHVS and FNYEAQ. Here the CDR3 DNA reads TGTGCCAGCAGCTCACCTGCCCAGGGTTACGAGCAGTACTTC. Amino acid sequence: CASSSPAQGYEQYF.